Described below is a single T cell receptor (beta chain) sequence and its context. This sample is part of a study of blood T cell repertoires in COVID-19. Study in general: Italy, Spain and the United States were the sources of the convalescent and acute COVID-19 samples. PBMCs, B-cell-depleted T cells, or T cells provided the cDNA or gDNA that made up the material.

The CDR3 runs to 13 residues. The V end lost 6 bases, the J end lost 2 bases, and 14 bases lay between the germline ends. Germline CDR1 DFQATT, CDR2 SNEGSKA (reference sequence). In the original workflow: Reference gene primers were amplified, and this amplification served to estimate nucleated cell counts. The protocol was immunoSEQ multiplex PCR, while the TCRdb copy is restricted to in-frame clones and leaves out a portion. Clone size and the V and J calls come from that table; the DNA yielded D and trimming. The sample lists around 99,000 clones; about 79% were seen once. The sequencing input was peripheral blood. The rearrangement links TRBV20-1 to TRBJ2-7; the D is unclear. The receptor was derived from a woman over 75 with active or convalescent COVID-19. This CDR3 reads CSASDSPTYEQYF. CDR3 DNA sequence: TGCAGTGCCAGTGATAGCCCCACCTACGAGCAGTACTTC.